The 18 T cell receptor beta chains presented below share a single source sample, sequenced in a study of T cell responses to AZD1222 COVID-19 vaccine. Assay used: immunoSEQ multiplex PCR; TCRdb lists only in-frame clones, some missing. The sample holds 130,000 to 150,000 clones, 85% to 95% seen once. Sequencing was performed on peripheral blood, taken on day 0 of AZD1222 vaccination. Every receptor here comes from an adult in good health.

The rearrangement links TRBV9 to TRBJ1-2; D not resolved. Germline-derived CDR1 and CDR2 are SGDLS and YYNGEE. The V gene lost 4 bases and the J gene lost 5 bases, with 18 bases spanning the gap. The CDR3 runs 15 residues. The CDR3 DNA is TGTGCCAGCAGCCCCCAGGAAGGGAAACTTTATGGCTACACCTTC. Its translation: CASSPQEGKLYGYTF.

This CDR3 reads CASTKHGTGEAEAFF. In DNA, the CDR3 is TGTGCCAGCACAAAACACGGGACAGGGGAGGCTGAAGCTTTCTTT. The rearrangement links TRBV6-5 to TRBJ1-1, with 10 positions matching TRBD1. V was pared by 7 bases and J by 6 bases, with 11 bases of the junction left unmatched. The CDR3 contains 15 residues. Germline loops: CDR1 MNHEY, CDR2 SVGAGI.

This chain connects TRBV5-1 to TRBJ1-3; D gene uncertain. Trimming took off 2 bases at V and 2 bases at J, with 14 bases between the two ends. The germline V gene has CDR1 SGHRS and CDR2 YFSETQ. This CDR3 has 16 amino acids. The CDR3, as DNA: TGCGCCAGCAGCTTCACACCCCGAGGTCCTGGAAACACCATATATTTT. Residues: CASSFTPRGPGNTIYF.

The chain joins TRBV5-1 to TRBJ1-1; tentatively, D is TRBD1 (6 bases). Germline CDR1 SGHRS, CDR2 YFSETQ. The CDR3 runs to 16 residues. With 4 bases removed from V and 0 bases from J, the gap between germline ends came to 16 bases. The CDR3 DNA sequence: TGCGCCAGCAGCCCTTCGACAGGTTCTATGAACACTGAAGCTTTCTTT. Translating gives CASSPSTGSMNTEAFF.

This chain connects TRBV23-1 to TRBJ2-2, with 7 bases identical to TRBD1. Being an ORF, TRBV23-1 has a function that is uncertain. V was clipped by 3 bases and J by 5 bases; unmatched bases: 12. This CDR3 region has 17 residues. The CDR3 spells CASSQLDRLGETGELFF. Here the CDR3 DNA reads TGCGCCAGCAGTCAGTTGGACAGGCTAGGAGAAACCGGGGAGCTGTTTTTT.

The J gene is TRBJ2-3, the V gene TRBV5-4; 14 nucleotides match TRBD2. Losses at the gene ends were 5 bases for V and 3 bases for J; bases not matched to a gene: 11. Germline V gives CDR1 SGHNT, CDR2 YYREEE (reference sequence). There are 18 residues in the CDR3. The CDR3 sequence: CASREMGLAGVDTDTQYF. The DNA of the CDR3 is TGTGCCAGCAGGGAGATGGGACTAGCGGGAGTAGATACAGATACGCAGTATTTT.

The chain employs TRBV29-1 and TRBJ1-5; 8 nucleotides agree with TRBD1. V was clipped by 7 bases and J by 1 base; unmatched bases: 3. The CDR3 sequence is 13 residues long. Looked up from germline, CDR1 is SQVTM and CDR2 is ANQGSEA. This CDR3 reads CSARTGSNQPQHF. The CDR3 region has the DNA TGCAGCGCTAGGACAGGGAGCAATCAGCCCCAGCATTTT.

This clone was picked up one time. Here the CDR3 DNA reads TGTGCCAGCAAGAAACAGCCGAACACTGAAGCTTTCTTT. Translating gives CASKKQPNTEAFF. The rearrangement links TRBV9 to TRBJ1-1, with unresolved D. Trimming stripped 6 bases from V and 1 base from J, with 10 bases between. The CDR3 sequence is 13 residues long. Germline CDR1 is SGDLS and CDR2 is YYNGEE.

This clone was detected a few times. The genes are TRBV18 and TRBJ1-3; 9 positions match TRBD1. V dropped 3 bases and J dropped 2; count of bases not matched to a gene: 5. Germline assignment: CDR1 KGHSH and CDR2 LQKENI. CDR3 length equals 16 residues. For the CDR3, the DNA is TGTGCCAGCTCACCGGGGGGACAGGGTCCTGGAAACACCATATATTTT. Residues: CASSPGGQGPGNTIYF.

This rearrangement joins TRBV15 to TRBJ2-7, with TRBD1 matching 9 bases. This CDR3 region has 11 residues. In germline, CDR1 is LNHNV, CDR2 YYDKDF (reference sequence). J was trimmed by 4 bases and V by 8 bases; bases with no gene match: 0. The CDR3 spells CATGQGYEQYF. In nucleotides, the CDR3 is TGTGCCACCGGACAGGGGTACGAGCAGTACTTC.

The chain couples TRBV7-8 to TRBJ1-4; D gene unclear. V lost 3 bases and J 2 bases, leaving 16 bases between the germline ends. Germline V gives CDR1 SGHVS, CDR2 FQNEAQ. CDR3 length: 17 residues. CDR3 loop: CASSFFGSRQTNEKLFF. CDR3 DNA sequence: TGTGCCAGCAGCTTTTTCGGGTCGCGGCAGACTAATGAAAAACTGTTTTTT.

By share, this clone ranks as medium-sized. The rearrangement joins TRBV18 to TRBJ1-2, with D uncertain. The germline gives CDR1 KGHSH, CDR2 LQKENI. There are 14 residues in the CDR3. V lost 0 bases and J lost 5, with 10 bases in between. CDR3 in amino acids: CASSPPEMQYGYTF. The CDR3 nucleotides are TGTGCCAGCTCACCACCGGAAATGCAGTATGGCTACACCTTC.

CDR3 in DNA: TGTGCCAGCAGCTTGGCCCTCGGGACAGACGTCGGGGAGCTGTTTTTT. Its protein is CASSLALGTDVGELFF. V is TRBV5-4 and J is TRBJ2-2; 7 nucleotides align to TRBD1. CDR1 SGHNT and CDR2 YYREEE come from the germline V gene (reference sequence). Trimming at V came to 0 bases and at J to 7 bases, leaving 9 bases not matched to a gene. This CDR3 has 16 amino acids.

The V and J genes are TRBV9 and TRBJ1-1, with a weak D call TRBD1 (5 bases). The CDR3 is 15 amino acids. V lost 4 bases and J lost 5, with 18 bases in between. Germline V gives CDR1 SGDLS, CDR2 YYNGEE. The CDR3 protein is CASSSTPGGVTEAFF. The CDR3 DNA is TGTGCCAGCAGCTCGACACCCGGGGGAGTTACTGAAGCTTTCTTT.

This chain connects TRBV25-1 to TRBJ1-2; D ambiguous. The CDR3 spans 13 residues. The germline V gene has CDR1 MGHDK and CDR2 SYGVNS. Trimming pared 3 bases from V and 8 bases from J, leaving 13 bases between. CDR3 sequence reads: CASSESFIEGYTF. CDR3 DNA: TGTGCCAGCAGTGAGAGCTTTATTGAGGGCTACACCTTC.

This chain joins TRBV5-8 and TRBJ2-3, with 11 bases identical to TRBD2. V was clipped by 3 bases and J by 3 bases; unmatched bases: 3. This CDR3 region has 15 residues. Germline V gene lookup returns CDR1 SGHTS and CDR2 YDEGEE. CDR3 bases: TGTGCCAGCAGCTCACTAGCGGGAGTTACAGATACGCAGTATTTT. This gives the protein CASSSLAGVTDTQYF. Full variable domain (missing parts from reference TRBV5-8 and TRBJ2-3): EAGVTQSPTHLIKTRGQQATLRCSPISGHTSVYWYQQALGLGLQFLLWYDEGEERNRGNFPPRFSGRQFPNYSSELNVNALELEDSALYLCASSSLAGVTDTQYFGPGTRLTVL.

The chain uses TRBV12-5 and TRBJ1-2; TRBD1 matches at 9 bases. V was pared by 1 base and J by 8 bases, with 2 bases of the junction left unmatched. Germline assignment: CDR1 LGHNT and CDR2 FRNRAP. The CDR3 has 13 residues. CDR3 in DNA: TGTGCTAGTGGTTTGGGACAGGGGGGAGGCTACACCTTC. Protein product: CASGLGQGGGYTF.

This chain links TRBV9 with TRBJ2-1, with 9 bases that match TRBD2. V lost 4 bases and J lost 2; bases outside the gene matches: 19. Germline CDR1 SGDLS, CDR2 YYNGEE. The CDR3 sequence is 20 residues long. The CDR3 nucleotides read TGTGCCAGCAGCCCCCGGGAAGGTCCGGCGTTAGCGGGGGCCTACAATGAGCAGTTCTTC. Its protein is CASSPREGPALAGAYNEQFF.